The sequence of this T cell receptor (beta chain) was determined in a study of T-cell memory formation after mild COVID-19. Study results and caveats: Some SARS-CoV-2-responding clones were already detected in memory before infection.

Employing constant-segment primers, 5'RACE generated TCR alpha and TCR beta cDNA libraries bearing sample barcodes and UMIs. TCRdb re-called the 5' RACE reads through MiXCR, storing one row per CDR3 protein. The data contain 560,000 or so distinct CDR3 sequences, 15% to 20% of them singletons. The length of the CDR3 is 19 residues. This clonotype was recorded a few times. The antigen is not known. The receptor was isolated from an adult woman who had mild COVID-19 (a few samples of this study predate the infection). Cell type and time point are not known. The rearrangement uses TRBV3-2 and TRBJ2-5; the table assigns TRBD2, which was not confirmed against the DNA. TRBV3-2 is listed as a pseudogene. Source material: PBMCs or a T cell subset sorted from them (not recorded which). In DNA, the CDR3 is TGTGCCAGCAGCCAGGCGGGACTAGCGGGAGGGGGGCGACAAGAGACCCAGTACTTC. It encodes CASSQAGLAGGGRQETQYF.